This T cell receptor (beta chain) was captured by sequencing in a study of cytomegalovirus exposure and HLA in healthy donors. Study results and caveats: It was reported in a later analysis that an Asian-associated ancestry cluster showed fewer N-insertions than the 666-donor mean. A later analysis, which compared TCR beta chains of equal frequency, found the HLA-associated ones more clonally expanded.

60 Vbeta and 13 Jbeta primers were used in PCR. Per the original methods: Later, an analysis found 75 million to 90 million unique TCR beta chains, and approximately 10 million of these were shared. Produced via immunoSEQ multiplex PCR; TCRdb's table is partial and in-frame only. The V and J calls and clone size come from that table; D and trimming were worked out from the DNA. The table includes under 150,000 clones, around 80% detected once. Germline V gene lookup returns CDR1 MNHEY and CDR2 SMNVEV (reference sequence). Trimming took off 2 bases at V and 0 bases at J, with 32 bases between the two ends. The CDR3 is made up of 22 amino acids. About this clone itself: Its antigen is as yet unknown.

The chain joins TRBV27 to TRBJ2-7; the D gene is possibly TRBD2 (10 bases). The specimen was PBMCs. The TCR originated in a man between 40 and 49 years old in good health and CMV-seropositive. CDR3 in DNA: TGTGCCAGCAGTTTACGGGACAGGGCAGGGACTAGCGTAAACCCGGGCTCCTACGAGCAGTACTTC. As protein: CASSLRDRAGTSVNPGSYEQYF.